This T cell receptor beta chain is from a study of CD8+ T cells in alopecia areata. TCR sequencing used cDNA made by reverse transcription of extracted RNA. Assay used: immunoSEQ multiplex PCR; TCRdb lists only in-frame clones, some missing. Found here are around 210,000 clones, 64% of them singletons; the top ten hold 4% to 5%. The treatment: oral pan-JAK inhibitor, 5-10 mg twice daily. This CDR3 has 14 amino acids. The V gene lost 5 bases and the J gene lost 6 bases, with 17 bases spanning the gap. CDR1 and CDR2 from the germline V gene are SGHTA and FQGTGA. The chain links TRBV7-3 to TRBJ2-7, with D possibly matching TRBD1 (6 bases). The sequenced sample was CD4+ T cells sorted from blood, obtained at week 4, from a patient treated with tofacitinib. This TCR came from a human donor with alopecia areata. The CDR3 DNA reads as TGTGCCAGCAGCCAAGGTACAGGGTTAGGCGAGCAGTACTTC. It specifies CASSQGTGLGEQYF.